This passage covers 16 T cell receptor beta chains from one sample sequenced in a study of shared clonotypes between healthy human individuals. The table came from immunoSEQ multiplex PCR; TCRdb's copy has only in-frame clones and leaves some out. This table holds about 1 million clones, 75% found once. The specimen sequenced was memory CD4+ T cells sorted from blood. Subset of the sample: CD45RA-negative fraction. These receptor sequences come from a man aged 18-30 years in good health.

This sequence joins TRBV19 and TRBJ2-5; D is possibly TRBD1 (6 bases). V lost 5 bases and J 5 bases, leaving 18 bases between the germline ends. Germline loops: CDR1 LNHDA, CDR2 SQIVND (reference sequence). The CDR3 runs to 15 residues. The CDR3 DNA reads TGTGCCAGTAGTGAGGGGGTACGCGAATGGGAGACCCAGTACTTC. This codes for CASSEGVREWETQYF.

This clone came up a few times. The chain employs TRBV7-9 and TRBJ2-7; D might be TRBD1 or TRBD2, each matching 6 bases. Trimming left V 5 bases short and J 4 bases short, with 18 bases between. Germline CDR1 is SEHNR and CDR2 is FQNEAQ (reference sequence). The CDR3 is made up of 15 amino acids. The CDR3 sequence is CASSQGDFDRYEQYF. CDR3 nucleotide sequence: TGTGCCAGCAGCCAAGGGGACTTCGACAGGTACGAGCAGTACTTC.

The rearrangement links TRBV15 to TRBJ2-6, with 7 bases fitting TRBD1. The CDR3 length is 17 residues. The trim removed 5 bases at V and 0 bases at J, leaving 7 bases unmatched. CDR1 LNHNV and CDR2 YYDKDF come from the germline V gene (reference sequence). The chain's CDR3 is CATSWGTDRSGANVLTF. Here the CDR3 DNA reads TGTGCCACCAGCTGGGGGACAGACCGCTCTGGGGCCAACGTCCTGACTTTC. The full variable domain, its missing parts supplied by reference TRBV15 and TRBJ2-6, is DAMVIQNPRYQVTQFGKPVTLSCSQTLNHNVMYWYQQKSSQAPKLLFHYYDKDFNNEADTPDNFQSRRPNTSFCFLDIRSPGLGDTAMYLCATSWGTDRSGANVLTFGAGSRLTVL.

The rearrangement uses TRBV14 and TRBJ1-2; 7 bases are a match to TRBD1. The junction had 1 base not matched to a gene; V was cut back by 0 bases and J by 0 bases. The CDR3 consists of 15 residues. Germline assignment: CDR1 SGHDN and CDR2 FVKESK. CDR3 sequence reads: CASSQDGTANYGYTF. Written as DNA, the CDR3 is TGTGCCAGCAGCCAAGACGGGACAGCTAACTATGGCTACACCTTC.

This chain links TRBV11-3 with TRBJ2-3; perhaps D is TRBD1 or TRBD2 (7 bases each). This CDR3 is built from 16 residues. Trimming pared 4 bases from V and 1 base from J, leaving 15 bases between. CDR1 SGHNT and CDR2 YENEEA come from the germline V gene. CDR3 residues: CASSSRSGGGTDTQYF. The CDR3 DNA sequence: TGTGCCAGCAGCTCGCGGTCAGGGGGGGGCACAGATACGCAGTATTTT.

This chain links TRBV5-1 with TRBJ1-1; D not certain. The CDR3 covers 15 residues. Looked up from germline, CDR1 is SGHRS and CDR2 is YFSETQ. Trimming cost V 0 bases and J 4 bases, with 13 bases left between them. In nucleotides, the CDR3 is TGCGCCAGCAGCTTGGGGGGTGTGGAAAGCACTGAAGCTTTCTTT. Its translation is CASSLGGVESTEAFF.

The chain has TRBV11-2 and TRBJ2-3; D uncertain. This CDR3 has 14 amino acids. The germline gives CDR1 SGHAT, CDR2 FQNNGV. Trimming stripped 1 base from V and 2 bases from J, with 7 bases between. The CDR3 DNA sequence: TGTGCCAGCAGCTTAGGCGGATCCACAGATACGCAGTATTTT. Protein product: CASSLGGSTDTQYF.

The V call is TRBV30, the J call TRBJ1-1; TRBD1 matches at 9 bases. The V segment lost 4 bases and the J segment 4 bases; nucleotides outside the gene matches: 16. The CDR3 is made up of 17 amino acids. Germline CDR1 GTSNPN, CDR2 SVGIG (reference sequence). CDR3 sequence (DNA): TGTGCCTGGACCGATCTCCGGACCGGGACAGGGAGCACTGAAGCTTTCTTT. This encodes CAWTDLRTGTGSTEAFF.

The V gene is TRBV9, the J gene TRBJ2-1; TRBD2 matches 11 bases. V trimming: 4 bases; J trimming: 6 bases; junction bases outside the gene matches: 6. The CDR3 sequence is 15 residues long. The germline gives CDR1 SGDLS, CDR2 YYNGEE. The CDR3 sequence: CASSISGGAPNEQFF. In DNA, the CDR3 is TGTGCCAGCAGCATTAGCGGGGGGGCCCCCAATGAGCAGTTCTTC. Looking up the rest from reference TRBV9 and TRBJ2-1 gives the full variable domain: DSGVTQTPKHLITATGQRVTLRCSPRSGDLSVYWYQQSLDQGLQFLIQYYNGEERAKGNILERFSAQQFPDLHSELNLSSLELGDSALYFCASSISGGAPNEQFFGPGTRLTVL.

The count of this clone is one. The rearrangement joins TRBV19 to TRBJ2-3, with D perhaps TRBD2 (6 bases). CDR3 length equals 14 residues. Germline V lookup: CDR1 LNHDA, CDR2 SQIVND (reference sequence). Trimming pared 1 base from V and 4 bases from J, leaving 9 bases between. The CDR3 region is CASSIGWDSDTQYF. As DNA, the CDR3 is TGTGCCAGTAGTATAGGGTGGGACTCAGATACGCAGTATTTT.

The CDR3 is CASSLSQEVNSPLHF. The CDR3, as DNA: TGTGCCAGCAGCTTATCCCAGGAGGTTAATTCACCCCTCCACTTT. This chain uses TRBV11-2 with TRBJ1-6; no definite D call. V was trimmed by 2 bases and J by 6 bases, leaving 11 bases between them. CDR1 and CDR2 from the germline V gene are SGHAT and FQNNGV. The CDR3 contains 15 residues.

This clone was seen a handful of times. The chain links TRBV10-3 to TRBJ2-4; D gene uncertain. Germline V CDR1 and CDR2: ENHRY, SYGVKD. V was clipped by 3 bases and J by 6 bases, with 12 bases between them. The CDR3 runs to 14 residues. Here the CDR3 reads CAISDGLFANIQYF. DNA for the CDR3: TGTGCCATCAGTGATGGCCTCTTTGCAAACATTCAGTACTTC.

This chain uses TRBV2 with TRBJ2-1; 10 nucleotides agree with TRBD2. This CDR3 comprises 15 residues. The V and J ends lost 1 base and 9 bases, in that order; junction bases with no gene match: 6. The V gene's germline CDR1 is SNHLY and CDR2 FYNNEI. This CDR3 is CASSEETSGSFEQFF. As DNA, the CDR3 is TGTGCCAGCAGTGAAGAGACTAGCGGGTCTTTTGAGCAGTTCTTC.

This clone was counted only a few times. CDR3 sequence: CASSYSGTSGTDTQYF. The CDR3 nucleotides are TGTGCCAGCAGTTACTCCGGGACTAGCGGCACAGATACGCAGTATTTT. The V and J genes are TRBV6-5 and TRBJ2-3, with 10 bases fitting TRBD2. J was trimmed by 1 base and V by 0 bases; bases with no gene match: 1. The germline CDR1 and CDR2 sequences are MNHEY and SVGAGI. The CDR3 loop spans 16 amino acids.

This chain uses TRBV7-6 with TRBJ1-3; tentatively, D is TRBD1 (5 bases). Germline CDR1 reads SGHVS; CDR2 reads FNYEAQ. Deletions cut 8 bases from V and 4 bases from J, with 21 bases between. The CDR3 consists of 16 residues. For the CDR3, the DNA is TGTGCCAGCGTACCCCGCGGGACCCTCTTAGGAAACACCATATATTTT. This encodes CASVPRGTLLGNTIYF.

This clone has more than one count but fewer than ten. This chain links TRBV30 with TRBJ2-7; D unclear. The CDR3 has 16 amino acids. In germline, CDR1 is GTSNPN, CDR2 SVGIG (reference sequence). V lost 1 base to trimming and J lost 2 bases, with 18 bases between them. CDR3 sequence: CAWSGGRGRIAYEQYF. In DNA, the CDR3 is TGTGCCTGGAGTGGGGGAAGAGGAAGGATAGCCTACGAGCAGTACTTC.